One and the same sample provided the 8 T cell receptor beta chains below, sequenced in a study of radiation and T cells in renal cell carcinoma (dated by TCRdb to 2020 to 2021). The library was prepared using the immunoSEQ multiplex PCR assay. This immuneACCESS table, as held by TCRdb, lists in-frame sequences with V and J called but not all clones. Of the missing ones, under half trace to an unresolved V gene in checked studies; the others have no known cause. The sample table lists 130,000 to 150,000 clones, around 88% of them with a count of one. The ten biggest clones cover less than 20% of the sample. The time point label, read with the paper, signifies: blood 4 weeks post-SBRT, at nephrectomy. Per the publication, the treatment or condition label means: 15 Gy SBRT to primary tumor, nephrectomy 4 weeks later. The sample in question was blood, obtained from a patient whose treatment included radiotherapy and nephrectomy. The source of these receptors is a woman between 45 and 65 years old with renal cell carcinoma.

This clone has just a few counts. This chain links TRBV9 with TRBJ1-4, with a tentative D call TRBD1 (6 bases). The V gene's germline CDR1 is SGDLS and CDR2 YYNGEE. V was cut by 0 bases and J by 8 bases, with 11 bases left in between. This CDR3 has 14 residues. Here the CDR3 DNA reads TGTGCCAGCAGCGTAGGAGGGGGAGGGGAAAAACTGTTTTTT. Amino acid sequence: CASSVGGGGEKLFF.

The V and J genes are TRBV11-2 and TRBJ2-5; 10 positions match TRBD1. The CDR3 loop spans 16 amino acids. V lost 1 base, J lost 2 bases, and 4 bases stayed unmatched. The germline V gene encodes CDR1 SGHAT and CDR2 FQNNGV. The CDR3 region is CASSLAGTGVQETQYF. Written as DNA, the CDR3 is TGTGCCAGCAGCTTAGCCGGGACAGGGGTTCAAGAGACCCAGTACTTC.

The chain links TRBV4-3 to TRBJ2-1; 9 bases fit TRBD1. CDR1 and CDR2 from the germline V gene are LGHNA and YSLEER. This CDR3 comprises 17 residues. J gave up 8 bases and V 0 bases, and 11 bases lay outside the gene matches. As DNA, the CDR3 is TGCGCCAGCAGCCAAGATCTGGGGGACAGGGCCCCCTATGAGCAGTTCTTC. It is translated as CASSQDLGDRAPYEQFF.

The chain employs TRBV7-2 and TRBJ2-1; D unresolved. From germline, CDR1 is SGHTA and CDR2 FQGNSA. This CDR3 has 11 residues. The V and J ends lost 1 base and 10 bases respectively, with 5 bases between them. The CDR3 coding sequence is TGTGCCAGCAGCTTAGTTGGCGAGCAGTTCTTC. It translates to CASSLVGEQFF.

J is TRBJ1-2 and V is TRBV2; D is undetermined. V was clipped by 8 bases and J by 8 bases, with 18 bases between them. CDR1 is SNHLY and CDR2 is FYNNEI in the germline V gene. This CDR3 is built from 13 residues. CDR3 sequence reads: CASVVYNLGGYTF. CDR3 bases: TGTGCCAGCGTAGTATACAACCTTGGAGGCTACACCTTC.

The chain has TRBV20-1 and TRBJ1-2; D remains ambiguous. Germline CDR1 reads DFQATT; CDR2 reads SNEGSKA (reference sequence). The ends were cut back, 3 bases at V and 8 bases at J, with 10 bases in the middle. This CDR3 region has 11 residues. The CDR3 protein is CSARGSNGYTF. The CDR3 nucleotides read TGCAGTGCTAGGGGGTCTAACGGCTACACCTTC.

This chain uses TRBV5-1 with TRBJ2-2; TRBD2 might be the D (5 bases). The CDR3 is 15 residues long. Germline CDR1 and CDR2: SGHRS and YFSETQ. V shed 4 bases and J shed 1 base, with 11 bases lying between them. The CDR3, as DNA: TGCGCCAGCAGCACCCGGACTGGGAACACCGGGGAGCTGTTTTTT. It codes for CASSTRTGNTGELFF.

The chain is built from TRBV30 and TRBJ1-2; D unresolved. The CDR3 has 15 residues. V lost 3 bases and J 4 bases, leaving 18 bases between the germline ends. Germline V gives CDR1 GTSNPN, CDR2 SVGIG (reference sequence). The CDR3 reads CAWREPGPGIYGYTF. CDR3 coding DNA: TGTGCCTGGAGAGAACCCGGGCCCGGGATCTATGGCTACACCTTC.